The present TCR beta chain was sequenced within a study of control samples from healthy donors and cancer patients. Profiling relied on immunoSEQ multiplex PCR, and the TCRdb table lists in-frame clones only, not all of them. Here the sample spans under 200,000 clones, roughly 91% being singletons. Sequenced input: blood. The receptor comes from a woman aged 25-40 years in good health.

The chain's CDR3 is CASSQTSGRADTQYF. As DNA, the CDR3 is TGCGCCAGCAGCCAGACTAGCGGGAGGGCAGATACGCAGTATTTT. This chain links TRBV4-3 with TRBJ2-3, with 14 bases aligning to TRBD2. V lost 3 bases to trimming and J lost 4 bases; unmatched junction nucleotides: 0. The CDR3 length is 15 residues. Germline V gives CDR1 LGHNA, CDR2 YSLEER.